This TCR beta chain was captured in a study of T cell responses to AZD1222 COVID-19 vaccine. Findings and limits, study-wide: Mapped onto spike, vaccine-associated CD4 TCRs spanned it and were dominant at 160-218 and 743-854.

The V gene end was trimmed by 8 bases and the J gene end by 4 bases; junction bases not matched to a gene: 9. Looked up from germline, CDR1 is SGHTA and CDR2 is FQGTGA. This CDR3 comprises 14 residues. On this clone: Its antigen is currently unknown.

Some clones are missing from TCRdb's copy, which holds only in-frame ones; the method was immunoSEQ multiplex PCR. The sample carries 130,000 to 150,000 clones, 80% to 90% recorded once. The source is an adult in good health. Sequenced material: peripheral blood, taken on day 0 of AZD1222 vaccination. The chain couples TRBV7-3 to TRBJ2-5; 8 bases map to TRBD2. CDR3 region: CASATSGASETQYF. Written as DNA, the CDR3 is TGTGCCAGCGCTACTAGCGGAGCCTCAGAGACCCAGTACTTC.